Listed below are T cell receptor beta chains from one sample, sequenced in a study of blood T cell repertoires in COVID-19. Data came from immunoSEQ multiplex PCR; TCRdb stores just in-frame clones and leaves some out. In the table there are over 70,000 clones, around 82% of which are singletons. What was sequenced was peripheral blood. The receptor source for this set is a man aged 55-75 years with acute or convalescent COVID-19. The CDR3 runs from the conserved cysteine through the conserved F or W. The order of the fields is CDR3 length, D gene, J gene, V gene, clone size, CDR3 protein, CDR3 DNA. A D gene is named only where the DNA matches it firmly. Some rows have no size entry. The others give once, few or many, or a class for an expanded clone.

18	TRBD2	TRBJ2-1	TRBV7-2	few	CASSPRTSGRWSYNEQFF	TGTGCCAGCAGCCCCCGGACTAGCGGGAGGTGGTCCTACAATGAGCAGTTCTTC
13	TRBD2	TRBJ2-3	TRBV7-9	.	CASRGRGPDTQYF	TGTGCATCGCGCGGGAGGGGCCCGGATACGCAGTATTTT
16	TRBD1	TRBJ1-3	TRBV5-4	.	CASSLVGQLSGNTIYF	TGTGCCAGCAGCTTGGTGGGACAGCTCTCTGGAAACACCATATATTTT
12	TRBD1	TRBJ1-1	TRBV29-1	few	CSLGTGGTEAFF	TGCAGCCTCGGGACAGGGGGCACTGAAGCTTTCTTT
15	.	TRBJ2-7	TRBV19	few	CASSRRGGSSYEQYF	TGTGCCAGTAGTCGAAGGGGTGGCAGTTCCTACGAGCAGTACTTC
16	TRBD1	TRBJ1-6	TRBV5-4	.	CASSPALDRGPSPLHF	TGTGCCAGCAGCCCCGCATTGGACAGGGGGCCTTCACCCCTCCACTTT
13	.	TRBJ2-1	TRBV12-3/TRBV12-4	.	CASRLLAGNEQFF	TGTGCCAGCCGGCTATTGGCCGGGAATGAGCAGTTCTTC
16	.	TRBJ2-1	TRBV27	few	CASSKPGTPVINEQFF	TGTGCCAGTTCAAAACCCGGGACACCCGTCATCAATGAGCAGTTCTTC
14	.	TRBJ2-7	TRBV7-2	once	CASSRDGSSYEQYF	TGTGCCAGCAGCCGCGACGGGAGCTCCTACGAGCAGTACTTC
16	.	TRBJ2-3	TRBV7-9	.	CASSLVLGRTTDTQYF	TGTGCCAGCAGCTTAGTTCTCGGGAGAACCACAGATACGCAGTATTTT
17	TRBD2	TRBJ2-2	TRBV2	.	CASSERGLAGGGGELFF	TGTGCCAGCAGTGAAAGGGGACTAGCGGGAGGAGGCGGGGAGCTGTTTTTT
16	TRBD1	TRBJ1-2	TRBV7-9	.	CASSSNRGPLNYGYTF	TGTGCCAGCAGCTCTAACAGGGGTCCCCTGAACTATGGCTACACCTTC
14	.	TRBJ1-2	TRBV14	.	CASSLLQGIGGYTF	TGTGCCAGCAGCCTACTACAGGGAATTGGTGGCTACACCTTC
15	TRBD2	TRBJ2-3	TRBV6-2/TRBV6-3	.	CASSYSERGTDTQYF	TGTGCCAGCAGTTACTCAGAGCGGGGTACAGATACGCAGTATTTT
13	.	TRBJ1-1	TRBV24-1	.	CATSDWATGRAFF	TGTGCCACCAGTGACTGGGCTACTGGGAGGGCTTTCTTT
14	.	TRBJ2-7	TRBV5-8	.	CASSLAAYSYEQYF	TGTGCCAGCAGCTTGGCCGCCTATTCCTACGAGCAGTACTTC
11	.	TRBJ2-5	TRBV2	few	CASSVQETQYF	TGTGCCAGCAGTGTACAAGAGACCCAGTACTTC
15	TRBD2	TRBJ2-3	TRBV3-1/TRBV3-2	.	CASSGTSGSTDTQYF	TGTGCCAGCAGCGGGACTAGCGGGAGTACAGATACGCAGTATTTT
14	.	TRBJ2-4	TRBV14	once	CASSQQTTPSIQYF	TGTGCCAGCAGCCAACAGACAACTCCCTCAATTCAGTACTTC
14	TRBD1	TRBJ2-3	TRBV5-1	.	CASSSGQHTDTQYF	TGCGCCAGCAGCTCGGGACAGCACACAGATACGCAGTATTTT
17	TRBD1	TRBJ1-6	TRBV28	.	CASRPKPGQGAYSPLHF	TGTGCCAGCAGGCCAAAACCGGGACAGGGGGCTTATTCACCCCTCCACTTT
16	TRBD2	TRBJ2-7	TRBV18	.	CASSTIAGRGSYEQYF	TGTGCCAGCTCAACAATAGCGGGAAGGGGGTCCTACGAGCAGTACTTC
15	TRBD1	TRBJ1-5	TRBV27	.	CASSLSGQGAQPQHF	TGTGCCAGCAGTTTATCGGGACAGGGGGCCCAGCCCCAGCATTTT
14	TRBD1	TRBJ1-5	TRBV5-4	.	CASSLQGGNQPQHF	TGTGCCAGCAGCTTACAGGGGGGAAATCAGCCCCAGCATTTT
17	TRBD2	TRBJ2-3	TRBV10-1	.	CASSDQGLAGATDTQYF	TGCGCCAGCAGTGATCAAGGACTAGCGGGGGCCACAGATACGCAGTATTTT
15	.	TRBJ1-3	TRBV5-5	.	CASSLGPHWGNTIYF	TGTGCCAGCAGCTTGGGGCCGCATTGGGGAAACACCATATATTTT
9	.	TRBJ2-7	TRBV25-1	few	CASVLADPF	TGTGCCAGCGTCTTAGCCGACCCCTTC
18	.	TRBJ1-1	TRBV5-6	.	CASSLVLGTPGMGTEAFF	TGTGCCAGCAGCTTGGTACTAGGTACTCCCGGAATGGGCACTGAAGCTTTCTTT
15	.	TRBJ1-1	TRBV24-1	.	CATSDEQGGDTEAFF	TGTGCCACCAGTGATGAGCAGGGTGGGGACACTGAAGCTTTCTTT
16	TRBD2	TRBJ2-3	TRBV10-1	.	CASSESTSGFTDTQYF	TGCGCCAGCAGTGAGTCGACTAGCGGGTTCACAGATACGCAGTATTTT
14	TRBD1	TRBJ1-6	TRBV2	.	CATRDSSYNSPLHF	TGTGCCACCCGGGACAGCTCCTATAATTCACCCCTCCACTTT
18	TRBD2	TRBJ2-2	TRBV24-1	.	CATSDVWSSGNRNGELFF	TGTGCCACCAGTGACGTGTGGTCTAGCGGGAATAGGAACGGGGAGCTGTTTTTT
14	TRBD1	TRBJ1-2	TRBV2	.	CASSLQGANYGYTF	TGTGCCAGCAGTTTACAGGGGGCGAACTATGGCTACACCTTC
15	.	TRBJ1-5	TRBV18	.	CASSPTASGNQPQHF	TGTGCCAGCTCACCAACCGCCAGCGGCAATCAGCCCCAGCATTTT
15	.	TRBJ2-7	TRBV11-2	.	CASSFRVGQVVEQYF	TGTGCCAGCAGCTTCCGAGTGGGGCAGGTTGTCGAGCAGTACTTC
12	.	TRBJ1-1	TRBV5-1	.	CASSLDRDRAFF	TGCGCCAGCAGCTTGGACAGGGATCGGGCTTTCTTT
15	TRBD2	TRBJ2-3	TRBV19	.	CASSSTSGVWDTQYF	TGTGCCAGTAGTAGCACTAGCGGGGTGTGGGATACGCAGTATTTT
14	.	TRBJ1-4	TRBV7-2	.	CASSQGGTNEKLFF	TGTGCCAGCAGCCAAGGGGGAACTAATGAAAAACTGTTTTTT
20	TRBD2	TRBJ2-1	TRBV5-1	.	CASSLTGTSGGLITNNEQFF	TGCGCCAGCAGCCTTACCGGGACTAGCGGGGGGCTTATCACGAACAATGAGCAGTTCTTC
13	TRBD1	TRBJ1-1	TRBV29-1	few	CSASDRRDTEAFF	TGCAGCGCCTCGGACAGGAGGGACACTGAAGCTTTCTTT
12	.	TRBJ2-7	TRBV10-3	few	CASRQAGIEQYF	TGTGCCAGCCGACAGGCTGGCATCGAGCAGTACTTC
12	.	TRBJ1-2	TRBV30	once	CAWATRAYGYTF	TGTGCCTGGGCGACGAGGGCCTATGGCTACACCTTC
14	.	TRBJ2-1	TRBV27	.	CASSFGGPPGRQFF	TGTGCCAGCAGTTTTGGCGGGCCCCCTGGGAGGCAGTTCTTC
13	.	TRBJ2-1	TRBV19	once	CASSISGRNEQFF	TGTGCCAGTAGTATTTCAGGGAGGAATGAGCAGTTCTTC
15	TRBD2	TRBJ2-1	TRBV27	once	CASSWGTSGRNEQFF	TGTGCCAGCAGTTGGGGGACTAGCGGACGCAATGAGCAGTTCTTC
14	TRBD1	TRBJ1-5	TRBV19	few	CASRRQGQAEPQHF	TGTGCCAGTCGGCGACAGGGCCAAGCGGAGCCCCAGCATTTT
16	TRBD2	TRBJ2-3	TRBV5-6	.	CASSLISGRARDTQYF	TGTGCCAGCAGCCTAATCAGCGGGAGGGCCAGAGATACGCAGTATTTT
16	.	TRBJ2-5	TRBV6-7	.	CASSYSSAGTGETQYF	TGTGCCAGCAGTTACTCTAGTGCGGGTACTGGGGAGACCCAGTACTTC
14	.	TRBJ2-2	TRBV9	.	CASRRGTNTGELFF	TGTGCCAGCCGGAGGGGAACGAACACCGGGGAGCTGTTTTTT
15	.	TRBJ1-5	TRBV4-1	once	CASSQVLGAGQPQHF	TGCGCCAGCAGCCAAGTTCTGGGGGCAGGGCAGCCCCAGCATTTT